This entry lists 16 T cell receptor beta chains sequenced from one sample in a study of blood T cell repertoires in COVID-19. Method: immunoSEQ multiplex PCR; TCRdb's copy keeps in-frame clones and lacks some. This table holds more than 450,000 clones, around 90% found once. Sequenced sample: PBMCs or T cells enriched from blood (not recorded which). All receptors derive from a woman aged 18-29 years who had recovered from COVID-19.

There are a few counts of this clone. The J gene is TRBJ2-7, the V gene TRBV5-1; possible D gene TRBD2, 6 bases. Trimming pared 2 bases from V and 3 bases from J, leaving 9 bases between. The CDR3 loop spans 13 amino acids. Germline values: CDR1 SGHRS, CDR2 YFSETQ. The CDR3 loop reads CASSFPGSYEQYF. The CDR3 DNA reads as TGCGCCAGCAGCTTCCCCGGGAGCTACGAGCAGTACTTC.

The chain links TRBV7-9 to TRBJ2-2; a weak D match, TRBD2 (5 bases). The length of the CDR3 is 16 residues. The V end lost 1 base, the J end lost 7 bases, and 16 bases lay between the germline ends. Per germline, CDR1 SEHNR and CDR2 FQNEAQ (reference sequence). The CDR3 bases are TGTGCCAGCAGCTTAGAGGATAGCGCCCTAGACGGGGAGCTGTTTTTT. Translating it yields CASSLEDSALDGELFF.

V is TRBV2 and J is TRBJ2-3; 10 nucleotides agree with TRBD2. Germline CDR1 and CDR2: SNHLY and FYNNEI. After removal of 4 bases from V and 3 bases from J, the junction contained 7 bases not matched to a gene. The CDR3 totals 16 residues. CDR3 in DNA: TGTGCCAGCAGTGGAGAGCGGGGGGGAGGTACAGATACGCAGTATTTT. Protein sequence: CASSGERGGGTDTQYF. Full variable domain (remainder filled in from reference TRBV2 and TRBJ2-3): EPEVTQTPSHQVTQMGQEVILRCVPISNHLYFYWYRQILGQKVEFLVSFYNNEISEKSEIFDDQFSVERPDGSNFTLKIRSTKLEDSAMYFCASSGERGGGTDTQYFGPGTRLTVL.

This clone has only a few counts. The V gene is TRBV10-1, the J gene TRBJ2-7; D not certain. V dropped 11 bases and J dropped 10 bases, with 21 bases sitting between them. The germline V gene encodes CDR1 WNHNN and CDR2 SYGVQD (reference sequence). The length of the CDR3 is 12 residues. The CDR3 region is CAGNISAVSQYF. The CDR3 DNA reads as TGCGCCGGCAATATTTCTGCTGTGAGCCAGTACTTC.

The V call is TRBV11-1, the J call TRBJ2-3; TRBD2 agrees at 8 bases. The V segment lost 3 bases and the J segment 3 bases; nucleotides outside the gene matches: 5. The germline V gene encodes CDR1 SGHAT and CDR2 FQDESV (reference sequence). CDR3 length: 15 amino acids. CDR3 DNA sequence: TGTGCCAGCAGCTTTGGCGGGGGGAAGACAGATACGCAGTATTTT. Its protein is CASSFGGGKTDTQYF.

This clone was seen more than once but under ten times. This chain joins TRBV4-2 and TRBJ1-5; D is possibly TRBD1 (6 bases). Trimming shortened V by 0 bases and J by 4 bases, and 13 bases separated the two germline ends. CDR3 length: 16 amino acids. Per the germline V gene, CDR1 is LGHNA and CDR2 is YNFKEQ. CDR3 protein: CASSQEYGQPNQPQHF. CDR3 coding DNA: TGTGCCAGCAGCCAAGAGTATGGACAGCCAAATCAGCCCCAGCATTTT.

V gene TRBV27 combines with J gene TRBJ2-7; TRBD1 matches 7 bases. Looked up from germline, CDR1 is MNHEY and CDR2 is SMNVEV (reference sequence). The CDR3 is 13 amino acids. Unmatched junction bases numbered 6, after V lost 5 bases and J lost 5 bases. CDR3 sequence: CASSRDRDNEQYF. The CDR3 DNA is TGTGCCAGCAGTCGTGACAGGGACAACGAGCAGTACTTC.

The chain employs TRBV11-2 and TRBJ1-2; TRBD1 matches 8 bases. The CDR3 extends over 15 amino acids. Germline loops: CDR1 SGHAT, CDR2 FQNNGV. J gave up 6 bases and V 4 bases, and 10 bases lay outside the gene matches. CDR3 region: CASSSNRDRYHGYTF. The DNA for the CDR3 is TGTGCCAGCAGCTCAAATCGGGACAGGTATCATGGCTACACCTTC. Together with reference TRBV11-2 and TRBJ1-2, the CDR3 gives the full variable domain: EAGVAQSPRYKIIEKRQSVAFWCNPISGHATLYWYQQILGQGPKLLIQFQNNGVVDDSQLPKDRFSAERLKGVDSTLKIQPAKLEDSAVYLCASSSNRDRYHGYTFGSGTRLTVV.

The chain recombines TRBV10-3 with TRBJ1-1; no clear D gene. Per germline, CDR1 ENHRY and CDR2 SYGVKD. V shed 5 bases and J shed 1 base, with 5 bases lying between them. The CDR3 has 12 amino acids. CDR3 DNA: TGTGCCATCAGTTCGGGGAACACTGAAGCTTTCTTT. It specifies CAISSGNTEAFF.

The chain combines TRBV19 with TRBJ1-2; 9 bases align to TRBD1. V shed 5 bases and J 5 bases; nucleotides not matched to a gene: 9. The CDR3 is 15 amino acids. Per germline, CDR1 LNHDA and CDR2 SQIVND (reference sequence). The DNA of the CDR3 is TGTGCCAGTAGTCTAACCGGGACAGGGTATTATGGCTACACCTTC. Translation gives CASSLTGTGYYGYTF.

The chain recombines TRBV2 with TRBJ1-1; D is uncertain. CDR3 length: 13 residues. Germline CDR1 reads SNHLY; CDR2 reads FYNNEI. V lost 6 bases and J 4 bases, leaving 12 bases between the germline ends. CDR3 loop: CASRLGSSTEAFF. The CDR3 nucleotides read TGTGCCAGCAGACTGGGCAGTAGCACTGAAGCTTTCTTT.

In this sample, this clone turned up once. This sequence joins TRBV3-1 (or the pseudogene TRBV3-2) and TRBJ2-3; 12 bases align to TRBD2. Germline V gene sequence: CDR1 LGHDT, CDR2 YNNKEL (reference sequence). V lost 4 bases to trimming and J lost 0 bases; unmatched junction nucleotides: 8. The CDR3 is 18 amino acids. DNA of the CDR3: TGTGCCAGCAGCCGACTAGCGGGGGAAGGGTATAGCACAGATACGCAGTATTTT. It encodes CASSRLAGEGYSTDTQYF.

This clone was seen a handful of times. The V and J genes are TRBV14 and TRBJ2-3; 7 bases align to TRBD1. J was trimmed by 8 bases and V by 4 bases; bases with no gene match: 9. The germline V gene has CDR1 SGHDN and CDR2 FVKESK. The CDR3 has 14 residues. The CDR3 loop is CASSPQTGYGTQYF. CDR3 coding DNA: TGTGCCAGCAGCCCACAGACAGGGTATGGTACGCAGTATTTT.

This clone was found once. The chain carries TRBV30 and TRBJ1-1; maybe TRBD1 (5 bases). Between the trimmed V and J ends, which lost 4 bases and 7 bases, there was a span of 10 bases. The germline V gene encodes CDR1 GTSNPN and CDR2 SVGIG (reference sequence). CDR3 length equals 11 residues. The DNA of the CDR3 is TGTGCCTGGATGCGGGGGGTTGAAGCTTTCTTT. Translation gives CAWMRGVEAFF.

This chain connects TRBV18 to TRBJ2-7; D might be TRBD1 (6 bases). CDR1 is KGHSH, CDR2 LQKENI, per germline. The CDR3 is 15 amino acids. Trimming stripped 3 bases from V and 2 bases from J, with 14 bases between. This chain's CDR3 is CASSPPDRPTYEQYF. CDR3 bases: TGTGCCAGCTCACCGCCAGACAGGCCCACCTACGAGCAGTACTTC.

This rearrangement joins TRBV6-1 to TRBJ1-2, with D possibly matching TRBD1 (5 bases). The germline CDR1 and CDR2 sequences are MNHNS and SASEGT. This CDR3 contains 14 residues. Trimming pared 2 bases from V and 3 bases from J, leaving 10 bases between. This CDR3 is CASSETGRDYGYTF. CDR3 coding DNA: TGTGCCAGCAGTGAAACGGGCAGGGACTATGGCTACACCTTC.